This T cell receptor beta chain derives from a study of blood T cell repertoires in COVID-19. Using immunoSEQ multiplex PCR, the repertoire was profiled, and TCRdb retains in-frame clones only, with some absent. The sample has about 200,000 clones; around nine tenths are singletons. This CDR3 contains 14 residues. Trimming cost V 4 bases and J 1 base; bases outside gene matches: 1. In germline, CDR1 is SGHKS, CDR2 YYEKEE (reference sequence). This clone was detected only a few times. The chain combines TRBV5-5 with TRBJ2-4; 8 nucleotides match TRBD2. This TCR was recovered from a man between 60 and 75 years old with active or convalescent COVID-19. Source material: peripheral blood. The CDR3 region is CASSRGGAKNIQYF. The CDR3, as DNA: TGTGCCAGCAGCCGCGGGGGGGCCAAAAACATTCAGTACTTC. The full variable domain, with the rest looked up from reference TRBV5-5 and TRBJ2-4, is DAGVTQSPTHLIKTRGQQVTLRCSPISGHKSVSWYQQVLGQGPQFIFQYYEKEERGRGNFPDRFSARQFPNYSSELNVNALLLGDSALYLCASSRGGAKNIQYFGAGTRLSVL.